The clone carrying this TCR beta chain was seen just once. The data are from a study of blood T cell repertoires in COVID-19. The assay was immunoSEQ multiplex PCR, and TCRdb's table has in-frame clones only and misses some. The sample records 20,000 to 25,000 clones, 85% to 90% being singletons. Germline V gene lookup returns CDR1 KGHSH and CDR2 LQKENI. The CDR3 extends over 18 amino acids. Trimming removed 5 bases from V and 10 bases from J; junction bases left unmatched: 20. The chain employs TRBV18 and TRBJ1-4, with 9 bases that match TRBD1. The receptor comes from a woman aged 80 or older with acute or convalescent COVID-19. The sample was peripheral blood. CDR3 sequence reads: CASSTSTQGPGQGRKLFF. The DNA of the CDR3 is TGTGCCAGCTCAACTTCAACCCAAGGGCCGGGACAGGGTAGAAAACTGTTTTTT. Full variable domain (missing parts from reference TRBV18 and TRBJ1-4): NAGVMQNPRHLVRRRGQEARLRCSPMKGHSHVYWYRQLPEEGLKFMVYLQKENIIDESGMPKERFSAEFPKEGPSILRIQQVVRGDSAAYFCASSTSTQGPGQGRKLFFGSGTQLSVL.